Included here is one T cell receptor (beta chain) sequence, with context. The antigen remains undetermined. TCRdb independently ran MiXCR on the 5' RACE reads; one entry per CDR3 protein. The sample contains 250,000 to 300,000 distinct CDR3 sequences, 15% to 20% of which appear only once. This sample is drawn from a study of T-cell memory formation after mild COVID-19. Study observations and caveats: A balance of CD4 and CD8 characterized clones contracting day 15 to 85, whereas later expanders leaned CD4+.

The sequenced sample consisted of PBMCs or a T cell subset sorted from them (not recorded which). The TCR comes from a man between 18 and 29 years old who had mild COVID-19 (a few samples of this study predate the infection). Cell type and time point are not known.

For the CDR3, the DNA is TGTGCCAGCAGTTTTCAGAAGGTTGAGGACACTGAAGCTTTCTTT. Protein product: CASSFQKVEDTEAFF. The gene calls are TRBV12-3 or TRBV12-4 and TRBJ1-1; no clear D. V gave up 3 bases and J gave up 3 bases, with 14 bases separating them. The CDR3 totals 15 residues.